This T cell receptor beta chain was obtained from a study of cytomegalovirus exposure and HLA in healthy donors. Findings and caveats of the study: Altogether, 170 or so TCR beta chains were recorded as cytomegalovirus-associated. Rarity held for most TCR sequences, but there were some public TCRs that occurred in many donors.

This clone was found a few times. Its target is not known. Germline V gives CDR1 MNHNY, CDR2 SVGAGI (reference sequence). The CDR3 sequence is 14 residues long. V lost 5 bases to trimming and J lost 4 bases; unmatched junction nucleotides: 2. PCR used 60 Vbeta primers and 13 Jbeta primers. Sequencing used immunoSEQ multiplex PCR; TCRdb keeps in-frame clones, though not all of them. The sample carries fewer than 120,000 clones, roughly 84% recorded once. The origin of this receptor is a man between 25 and 39 years old in good health and CMV-seropositive. The source material was PBMCs. V and J are TRBV6-6 and TRBJ2-7; TRBD2 agrees at 13 bases. The CDR3 nucleotides read TGTGCCAGCAGTACTAGCGGGGGGGCGTACGAGCAGTACTTC. Its protein product is CASSTSGGAYEQYF.